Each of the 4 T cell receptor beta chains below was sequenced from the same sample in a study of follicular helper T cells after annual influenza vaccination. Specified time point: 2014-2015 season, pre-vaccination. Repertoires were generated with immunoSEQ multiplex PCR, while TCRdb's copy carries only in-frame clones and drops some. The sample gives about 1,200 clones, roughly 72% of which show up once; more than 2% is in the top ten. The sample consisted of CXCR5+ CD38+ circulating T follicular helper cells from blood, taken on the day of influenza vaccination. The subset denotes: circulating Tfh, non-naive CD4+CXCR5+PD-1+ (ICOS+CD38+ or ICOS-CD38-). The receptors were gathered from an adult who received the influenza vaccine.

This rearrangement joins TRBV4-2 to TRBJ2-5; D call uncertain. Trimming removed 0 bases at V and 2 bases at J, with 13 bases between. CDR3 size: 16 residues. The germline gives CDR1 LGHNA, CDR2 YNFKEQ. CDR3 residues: CASSQDGGAGQETQYF. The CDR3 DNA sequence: TGTGCCAGCAGCCAAGACGGCGGTGCCGGACAAGAGACCCAGTACTTC.

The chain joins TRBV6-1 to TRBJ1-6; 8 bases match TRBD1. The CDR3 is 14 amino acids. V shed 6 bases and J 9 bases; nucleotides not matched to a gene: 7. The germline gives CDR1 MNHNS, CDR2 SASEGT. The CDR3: CASRQTGEGSPLHF. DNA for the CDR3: TGTGCCAGCAGACAGACAGGGGAGGGTTCACCCCTCCACTTT.

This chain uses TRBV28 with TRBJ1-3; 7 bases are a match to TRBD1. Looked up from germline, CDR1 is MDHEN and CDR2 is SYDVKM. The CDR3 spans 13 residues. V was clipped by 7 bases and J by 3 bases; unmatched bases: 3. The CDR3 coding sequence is TGTGCCAGCATCGACAGGGTTGGAAACACCATATATTTT. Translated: CASIDRVGNTIYF.

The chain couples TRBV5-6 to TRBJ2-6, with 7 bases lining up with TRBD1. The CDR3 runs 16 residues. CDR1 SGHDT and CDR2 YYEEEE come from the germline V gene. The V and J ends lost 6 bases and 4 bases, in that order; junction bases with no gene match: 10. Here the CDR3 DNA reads TGTGCCAGCACTCGAAGACAGGGTCCCGGGGCCAACGTCCTGACTTTC. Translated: CASTRRQGPGANVLTF.